The next 12 T cell receptor beta chains were all read from a single sample in a study of blood T cell repertoires in COVID-19. Assay used: immunoSEQ multiplex PCR; TCRdb lists only in-frame clones, some missing. The sample lists approximately 230,000 clones, almost 85% occurring once. Material: PBMCs or T cells enriched from blood (not recorded which). The origin of the receptors is a man aged 35 to 55 who had recovered from COVID-19.

The chain recombines TRBV5-1 with TRBJ1-6; TRBD1 aligns across 9 bases. J gave up 7 bases and V 4 bases, and 3 bases lay outside the gene matches. There are 14 residues in the CDR3. Germline values: CDR1 SGHRS, CDR2 YFSETQ. The CDR3 DNA reads as TGCGCCAGCAGCGCGGGACAGGGAAATTCACCCCTCCACTTT. It encodes CASSAGQGNSPLHF.

This clone showed up just a few times. V gene TRBV19 combines with J gene TRBJ1-1, with 9 bases that match TRBD1. V gave up 6 bases and J gave up 4 bases; unmatched junction bases: 6. Germline CDR1 LNHDA, CDR2 SQIVND (reference sequence). CDR3 length: 14 residues. CDR3 in amino acids: CASRLQGASTEAFF. In DNA, the CDR3 is TGTGCCAGTAGGCTACAGGGGGCAAGCACTGAAGCTTTCTTT.

The rearrangement links TRBV3-1 (or the pseudogene TRBV3-2) to TRBJ2-1; D uncertain. Between the trimmed V and J ends, which lost 3 bases and 9 bases, there was a span of 9 bases. This CDR3 is built from 12 residues. From germline, CDR1 is LGHDT and CDR2 YNNKEL (reference sequence). The CDR3 bases are TGTGCCAGCAGCCACCCTTTATTTGAGCAGTTCTTC. Its protein product is CASSHPLFEQFF.

This clone was seen only a few times. This chain joins TRBV7-9 and TRBJ1-1; 9 bases fit TRBD1. V trimming: 8 bases; J trimming: 5 bases; junction bases outside the gene matches: 6. The germline gives CDR1 SEHNR, CDR2 FQNEAQ (reference sequence). The CDR3 is 13 amino acids. The CDR3 reads CASRAQGATEAFF. CDR3 DNA: TGTGCCAGCCGAGCACAGGGGGCAACTGAAGCTTTCTTT.

The chain joins TRBV6-5 to TRBJ2-5; 7 nucleotides line up with TRBD1. Losses at the gene ends were 7 bases for V and 0 bases for J; bases not matched to a gene: 5. The CDR3 extends over 14 amino acids. Germline V CDR1 and CDR2: MNHEY, SVGAGI. Here the CDR3 DNA reads TGTGCCAGCAAGGGACAGCCGTACCAAGAGACCCAGTACTTC. It encodes CASKGQPYQETQYF.

The chain has TRBV5-1 and TRBJ1-1, with 7 bases fitting TRBD1. CDR3 length: 15 amino acids. Germline-derived CDR1 and CDR2 are SGHRS and YFSETQ. V shed 1 base, J shed 5 bases, and the junction held 8 bases outside the gene matches. As DNA, the CDR3 is TGCGCCAGCAGCTTGTTAACAGGGGAAGGAACTGAAGCTTTCTTT. This codes for CASSLLTGEGTEAFF.

Only one count was recorded for this clone. V and J are TRBV21-1 and TRBJ2-7; TRBD2, the D gene given by the table, was not confirmed from the DNA. TRBV21-1 is designated a pseudogene. This CDR3 has 17 residues. CDR3 sequence reads: CASSPNRLAGGPYEQYF. DNA for the CDR3: TGTGCCAGCAGCCCCAATCGCTTAGCGGGAGGGCCCTACGAGCAGTACTTC.

This clone was seen a handful of times. The chain recombines TRBV6-5 with TRBJ1-5; possibly TRBD1 for D (6 bases). Looked up from germline, CDR1 is MNHEY and CDR2 is SVGAGI. The CDR3 has 12 residues. The V end lost 6 bases, the J end lost 4 bases, and 7 bases lay between the germline ends. As DNA, the CDR3 is TGTGCCAGCAGCAGGGGTAATCAGCCCCAGCATTTT. Encoded protein: CASSRGNQPQHF.

This sequence joins TRBV7-9 and TRBJ2-5; 10 bases line up with TRBD1. The CDR3 is 17 residues long. J lost 5 bases, V lost 0 bases, and 9 bases had no gene match. Per the germline V gene, CDR1 is SEHNR and CDR2 is FQNEAQ (reference sequence). CDR3 sequence: CASSLATRQGAGETQYF. In DNA form, the CDR3 reads TGTGCCAGCAGCTTAGCGACCCGACAGGGGGCGGGGGAGACCCAGTACTTC.

The gene calls are TRBV5-1 and TRBJ1-1; D possibly corresponds to TRBD1 (5 bases). Germline V CDR1 and CDR2: SGHRS, YFSETQ. This CDR3 contains 18 residues. Trimming left V 0 bases short and J 0 bases short, with 18 bases between. The CDR3 protein is CASSLGPRTPLMNTEAFF. Here the CDR3 DNA reads TGCGCCAGCAGCTTGGGTCCCCGGACACCATTAATGAACACTGAAGCTTTCTTT. The variable domain in full, with the rest retrieved from reference TRBV5-1 and TRBJ1-1, is KAGVTQTPRYLIKTRGQQVTLSCSPISGHRSVSWYQQTPGQGLQFLFEYFSETQRNKGNFPGRFSGRQFSNSRSEMNVSTLELGDSALYLCASSLGPRTPLMNTEAFFGQGTRLTVV.

The V call is TRBV19, the J call TRBJ1-1, with a possible D match to TRBD1 (6 bases). Germline V gene data show CDR1 as LNHDA and CDR2 as SQIVND (reference sequence). This CDR3 region has 13 residues. Trimming left V 7 bases short and J 5 bases short, with 14 bases between. CDR3 in DNA: TGTGCCAGTAAGGGACAAACCTTAACTGAAGCTTTCTTT. Encoded protein: CASKGQTLTEAFF.

A note on this clone: Additional DNA sequences in this sample encode the identical CDR3. V gene TRBV5-1 combines with J gene TRBJ2-7; 9 nucleotides agree with TRBD2. Losses at the gene ends were 4 bases for V and 0 bases for J; bases not matched to a gene: 5. Germline CDR1 is SGHRS and CDR2 is YFSETQ. CDR3 size: 15 residues. The CDR3 sequence is CASSPALAGSYEQYF. In DNA form, the CDR3 reads TGCGCCAGCAGCCCCGCACTAGCGGGCTCCTACGAGCAGTACTTC.